The rows below give T cell receptor beta chains drawn from one sample of a study of post-analysis software for immune sequencing data. TCRdb passed the PCR reads through MiXCR, listing each CDR3 protein once. The data contain some 690,000 distinct CDR3 sequences, 59% of them singletons. What was sequenced was blood. These receptors were collected from a girl aged 2 to 10 with multiple sclerosis. CDR3s include the opening cysteine and the closing phenylalanine or tryptophan. Size is omitted from some rows. Given values are once, few, many or a class for expanded clones.

V gene,J gene,clone size,CDR3 protein
TRBV21-1,TRBJ2-7,NA,CASSKGAPGQNYEQYF
TRBV20-1,TRBJ1-4,NA,CSARAGNNEKLFF
TRBV2,TRBJ2-2,NA,CASSPELGTGGELFF
TRBV15,TRBJ1-2,NA,CATSREAGINYGYTF
TRBV10-2,TRBJ1-5,NA,CARISEGAGNQPQHF
TRBV5-1,TRBJ2-1,few,CASSLDRGKYNEQFF
TRBV20-1,TRBJ2-1,few,CSARVRGSGYNEQFF
TRBV4-3,TRBJ1-2,NA,CASSQDLLGHPRSYTF
TRBV6-6,TRBJ2-7,NA,CASTPLAGEGEQYF
TRBV5-1,TRBJ1-5,few,CASSLGQNSNQPQHF
TRBV2,TRBJ2-7,NA,CASSTRDTSSYEQYF
TRBV7-2,TRBJ2-2,NA,CASSWGTGIPGELFF
TRBV5-6,TRBJ1-1,few,CASNRGGPEAFF
TRBV25-1,NA,NA,CASSVRDILSSYEQYF
TRBV2,TRBJ1-1,NA,CASSPYTMNTEAFF
TRBV6-1,TRBJ2-3,NA,CASSPGLAGGLADTQYF
TRBV20-1,NA,NA,CSARDTSGRNEQYF
TRBV11-2,TRBJ2-1,NA,CASSWLRGQGYNEQFF
TRBV5-6,TRBJ2-3,NA,CASSYQRRDTQYF
TRBV27,TRBJ1-4,NA,CASSRKSGTGSFGTEKLFF
TRBV7-2,TRBJ2-7,NA,CASSLVLAAPYEQYF
TRBV29-1,TRBJ1-2,NA,CSVESGTKRGYTF
TRBV4-1,TRBJ1-2,once,CASSQLSTGHYGYTF
TRBV7-9,TRBJ2-1,NA,CASGLGRSASGRWSYNEQFF
TRBV12-3/TRBV12-4,TRBJ1-5,NA,CASSLAQALRPNQPQHF
TRBV15,TRBJ2-1,once,CATRASTGTSGGAGEQFF
TRBV20-1,TRBJ2-7,few,CSAQLPGQGPYEQYF
TRBV11-1,TRBJ2-1,few,CASSPQTSGLYNEQFF
TRBV6-5,TRBJ2-1,NA,CASSNSRRRGEETQFF
TRBV5-1,TRBJ2-1,NA,CASSIAGGGNNEQFF
TRBV6-5,TRBJ2-3,few,CASSFSGRTSTDTQYF
TRBV7-9,TRBJ2-3,few,CASIRTGTRGWADTQYF
TRBV5-1,TRBJ1-1,NA,CASSLGLNSAMNTEAFF
TRBV20-1,TRBJ1-1,NA,CSAVPVAGNGVAEAFF
TRBV9,NA,NA,CASSVAGTGLSEQYF
TRBV15,TRBJ1-2,NA,CATSWEGLNYGYTF
TRBV5-4,TRBJ2-7,few,CASSLDAYEQYF
TRBV6-1,TRBJ2-5,NA,CASSEVSSGQETQYF
TRBV7-9,NA,NA,CASSPGQGYLYEQYF
TRBV6-2/TRBV6-3,TRBJ2-5,NA,CVSEDRMWTQYF
TRBV5-4,TRBJ1-1,NA,CASSFPGVNTEAFF
TRBV29-1,TRBJ2-5,NA,CSAQGPGPAPAQYF
TRBV6-2/TRBV6-3,TRBJ1-1,NA,CASSYGDRVEAFF
TRBV3-1,TRBJ2-1,NA,CASSPLGGGDEQFF
TRBV28,TRBJ2-3,NA,CASSPWGGRPPSEYF
TRBV7-2,TRBJ2-3,NA,CASSPHKGGSTDTQYF